This is a list of T cell receptor beta chains from one sample in a study of regulatory T cells in long-lasting Graves disease. Using its own MiXCR run on the multiplex PCR reads, TCRdb lists one record per CDR3 protein. The data show a few hundred thousand distinct CDR3 sequences, under 25% seen once. The source material was peripheral blood mononuclear cells (PBMCs), sampled when the disease was refractory, from a patient treated with antithyroid drugs. Receptors were obtained from a female donor with Graves disease. CDR3s include the opening cysteine and the closing phenylalanine or tryptophan. A D gene is named only where the DNA matches it firmly. Size is stated for part of the rows, as once, few or many counts, or as a class when the clone is expanded.

clone size	D gene	V gene	J gene	CDR3 DNA	CDR3 protein
many	.	TRBV28	TRBJ2-7	TGTGCCAGCAGCCGACAGGGCGGGAGCTCCTACGAGCAGTACTTC	CASSRQGGSSYEQYF
.	.	TRBV11-2	TRBJ1-1	TGTGCCAGCAGCCCACTCAGGGGCAGGGGAGGCACTGAAGCTCTCTTT	CASSPLRGRGGTEALF
many	.	TRBV28	TRBJ1-2	TGTGCCAGCAGTTTGAATCTGTCACCAAGTCGCTTC	CASSLNLSPSRF
.	.	TRBV20-1	TRBJ2-2	TGCAGTGCTAGAGATAGGACCGGGGAGCTGTTTTTT	CSARDRTGELFF
many	.	TRBV27	TRBJ1-5	TGTGCCAGCAGTTGGGGGGCGGGGAGTCAGCCCCAGCATTTT	CASSWGAGSQPQHF
.	.	TRBV20-1	TRBJ2-7	TGCAGTGCTAGAGGGGTCCCGAGCTCCTACGAGCAGTACTTC	CSARGVPSSYEQYF
few	.	TRBV20-1	TRBJ2-7	TGCAGTGCTAGAGGGATGGACGGATCCTACGAGCAGTACTTC	CSARGMDGSYEQYF
.	.	TRBV6-1	TRBJ2-7	TGTGCCAGCAGAGCTACAGGCTACGAGCAGTACTTC	CASRATGYEQYF
many	TRBD2	TRBV6-2/TRBV6-3	TRBJ2-5	TGTGCCAGCATCCCTCGGGGCGGGAGATTCGAAGAGACCCAGTACTTC	CASIPRGGRFEETQYF
many	.	TRBV2	TRBJ1-1	TGTGCCACATCCTTAAGCCGGGGGAACACTGAAGCTTTCTTT	CATSLSRGNTEAFF
many	.	TRBV6-1	TRBJ1-2	TGTGCCAGCAGTGAAGAGGGAGGGGGTAACTATGGCTACACCTTC	CASSEEGGGNYGYTF
.	.	TRBV4-1	TRBJ1-4	TGCGCCAGCAGCCAAGGAACAACTAATGAAAAACTGTTTTTT	CASSQGTTNEKLFF
.	.	TRBV29-1	TRBJ2-7	TGCAGCGTTGAGGGCAGGGGTATGGACGAGCAGTACTTC	CSVEGRGMDEQYF
many	TRBD2	TRBV12-3/TRBV12-4	TRBJ2-7	TGTGCCAGCAGTCCCGGACTAGTCGGGCCCTACGAGCAGTACTTC	CASSPGLVGPYEQYF
.	.	TRBV6-2/TRBV6-3	TRBJ2-3	TGTGCCAGCAGTGAATTTGAGGGGACCACAGATACGCAGTATTTT	CASSEFEGTTDTQYF
once	.	TRBV15	TRBJ2-6	TGTGCCACCAGCCGATTTGGGGGTTCGGTCTCTGGGGCCAACGTCCTGACTTTC	CATSRFGGSVSGANVLTF
many	TRBD2	TRBV6-5	TRBJ2-5	TGTGCCAGCAGTTACGCGGGAGCAGAGACCCAGTACTTC	CASSYAGAETQYF
many	TRBD2	TRBV19	TRBJ2-5	TGTGCCAGTAGGGGGACTAGAGGGGAGACCCAGTACTTC	CASRGTRGETQYF
.	TRBD1	TRBV19	TRBJ2-7	TGTGCCAGTAGTATTGGACAGGGTTACGACGAGCAGTACTTC	CASSIGQGYDEQYF
few	TRBD1	TRBV6-2/TRBV6-3	TRBJ2-7	TGTGCCAGCAGAAACACAGGGGGCTCCTACGAGCAGTACTTC	CASRNTGGSYEQYF
many	.	TRBV20-1	TRBJ1-1	TGCAGTGCTAGCGTCCGTAAGAACACTGAAGCTTTCTTT	CSASVRKNTEAFF
.	TRBD2	TRBV7-8	TRBJ2-7	TGTGCCAGCAGCTCAGGACTAGCGTCTGGCGAGCAGTACTTC	CASSSGLASGEQYF
many	.	TRBV20-1	TRBJ1-1	TGCAGTGCTAGAGTGCCCGGGGTCTTCCGAACTGAAGCTTTCTTT	CSARVPGVFRTEAFF
few	TRBD1	TRBV30	TRBJ1-1	TGTGCCTGGGACTCTACAGGGGGCACTGAAGCTTTCTTT	CAWDSTGGTEAFF
.	.	TRBV18	TRBJ2-7	TGTGCCAGCTCACAGGGTCAGTACGAGCAGTACTTC	CASSQGQYEQYF
.	TRBD2	TRBV29-1	TRBJ2-6	TGCAGCGTTGGGCGGGGGAACTCTGGGGCCAACGTCCTGACTTTC	CSVGRGNSGANVLTF
few	TRBD2	TRBV7-3	TRBJ2-5	TGTGCCAGCAGCCCAGGTGGAGGTAGCGGGAATACTCAAGAGACCCAGTACTTC	CASSPGGGSGNTQETQYF
.	.	TRBV7-2	TRBJ2-5	TGTGCCAGCAGCTTAAATGTAGGCCCGCAAGGGACCCAGTACTTC	CASSLNVGPQGTQYF
.	TRBD2	TRBV9	TRBJ2-3	TGTGCCAGCAGCGTAGGAATTAGCGGGAGGACAGATACGCAGTATTTT	CASSVGISGRTDTQYF
once	.	TRBV6-1	TRBJ2-7	TGTGCCAGCAGCTCCCCGGGGTACTCCCCCTACGAGCAGTACTTC	CASSSPGYSPYEQYF
few	.	TRBV5-1	TRBJ2-5	TGCGCCAGCAGCTTGGCATTGGGGTACGGGGAGACCCAGTACTTC	CASSLALGYGETQYF
.	.	TRBV6-2/TRBV6-3	TRBJ2-7	TGTGCCAGCGGGGACTCCGGGACTTCCCCCTACGAGCAGTACTTC	CASGDSGTSPYEQYF
few	.	TRBV5-6	TRBJ1-4	TGTGCCAGCAGCTTGGAAAGGCAGGGAACTAATGAAAAACTGTTTTTT	CASSLERQGTNEKLFF
few	.	TRBV9	TRBJ2-4	TGTGCCAGCAGCCCTCGGGACAATAAAAACATTCAGTACTTC	CASSPRDNKNIQYF
few	.	TRBV12-3/TRBV12-4	TRBJ2-2	TGTGCCAGCACCAATACCGGGACAACGAACACCGGGGAGCTGTTTTTT	CASTNTGTTNTGELFF
.	TRBD2	TRBV19	TRBJ2-5	TGTGCCAGTAGCCCGATATCTCTAGCGGGAGGGCAAGAGACCCAGTACTTC	CASSPISLAGGQETQYF
many	.	TRBV6-1	TRBJ1-2	TGTGCCAGCCGCGGACTCCATCTTCGGGATGGCTACACCTTC	CASRGLHLRDGYTF
few	.	TRBV30	TRBJ2-7	TGTGCCTGGAGTTTTCAAGACTACGAGCAGTACTTC	CAWSFQDYEQYF
.	TRBD2	TRBV13	TRBJ2-5	TGTGCCAGCAGCTTACAGCGGGGGGGCGGCCAAGAGACCCAGTACTTC	CASSLQRGGGQETQYF
.	.	TRBV10-1	TRBJ2-7	TGCGCCAGCAGTGAGTCGAGCAGGGACTCCTACGAGCAGTACTTC	CASSESSRDSYEQYF
few	.	TRBV19	TRBJ1-5	TGTGCCAGTAGTATGCGGAATCAGCCCCAGCATTTT	CASSMRNQPQHF
many	.	TRBV12-3/TRBV12-4	TRBJ1-2	TGTGCCAGCAGCTTAGGGTCTAACTATGGCTACACCTTC	CASSLGSNYGYTF
few	.	TRBV29-1	TRBJ1-1	TGCAGCGCCATAGCTAACACTGAAGCTTTCTTT	CSAIANTEAFF
.	.	TRBV19	TRBJ1-4	TGTGCCAGTAGTATAGATGGCCGGTACGGTGAAAAACTGTTTTTT	CASSIDGRYGEKLFF
many	.	TRBV6-5	TRBJ1-2	TGTGCCAGCAGTTTTCTGGGGGGATCGAACTATGGCTACACCTTC	CASSFLGGSNYGYTF
many	TRBD2	TRBV11-2	TRBJ2-7	TGTGCCAGCAGGAAACTGGGGGGGGTGTACGAGCAGTACTTC	CASRKLGGVYEQYF
few	TRBD1	TRBV4-1	TRBJ1-2	TGCGCCAGCAGCCAAGTTGTTCGCCAGGGGGCGAATCGCTATGGCTACACCTTC	CASSQVVRQGANRYGYTF
many	.	TRBV13	TRBJ1-1	TGTGCCAGCAGTTTCGGACCGAACACTGAAGCTTTCTTT	CASSFGPNTEAFF
many	.	TRBV24-1	TRBJ1-2	TGTGCCACCAGTGAGCCGGGGAGTACCTATGGCTACACCTTC	CATSEPGSTYGYTF
few	.	TRBV29-1	TRBJ2-2	TGCAGCGTTGAAGATCGGCGGAACACCGGGGAGCTGTTTTTT	CSVEDRRNTGELFF
.	TRBD1	TRBV15	TRBJ2-3	TGTGCCACCAGCGGAAGACAGGGCCAATTCACAGATACGCAGTATTTT	CATSGRQGQFTDTQYF
many	.	TRBV28	TRBJ1-2	TGTGCCAGCAGTTCACCAGGCGGGAGCTATGGCTACACCTTC	CASSSPGGSYGYTF
.	TRBD2	TRBV7-9	TRBJ2-2	TGTGCCAGCAGTTCTAGCGTACTAGCGGGGGAGAACACCGGGGAGCTGTTTTTT	CASSSSVLAGENTGELFF